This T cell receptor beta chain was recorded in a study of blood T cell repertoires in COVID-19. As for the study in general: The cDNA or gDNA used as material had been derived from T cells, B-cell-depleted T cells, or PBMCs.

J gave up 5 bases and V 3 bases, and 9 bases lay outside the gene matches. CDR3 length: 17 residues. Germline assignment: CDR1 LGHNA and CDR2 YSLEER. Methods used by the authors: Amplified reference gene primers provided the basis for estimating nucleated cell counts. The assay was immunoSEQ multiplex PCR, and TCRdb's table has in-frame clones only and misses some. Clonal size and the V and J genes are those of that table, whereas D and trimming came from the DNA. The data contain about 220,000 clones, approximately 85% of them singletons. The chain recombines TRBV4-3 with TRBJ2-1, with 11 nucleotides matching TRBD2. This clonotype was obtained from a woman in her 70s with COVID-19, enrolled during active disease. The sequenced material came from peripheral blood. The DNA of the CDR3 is TGCGCCAGCAGCCACTCATTAGCGGGAGGGTTCAACAATGAGCAGTTCTTC. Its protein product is CASSHSLAGGFNNEQFF.